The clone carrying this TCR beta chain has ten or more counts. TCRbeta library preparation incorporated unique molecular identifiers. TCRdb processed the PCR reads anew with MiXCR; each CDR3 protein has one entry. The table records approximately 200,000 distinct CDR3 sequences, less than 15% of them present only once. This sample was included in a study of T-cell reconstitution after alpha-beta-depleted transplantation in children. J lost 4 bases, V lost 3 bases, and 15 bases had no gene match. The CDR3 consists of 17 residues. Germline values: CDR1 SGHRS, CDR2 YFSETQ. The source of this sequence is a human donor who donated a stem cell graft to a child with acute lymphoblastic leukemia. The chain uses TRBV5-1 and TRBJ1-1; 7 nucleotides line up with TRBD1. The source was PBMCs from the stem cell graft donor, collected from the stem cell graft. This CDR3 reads CASSSGRNRGTSTEAFF. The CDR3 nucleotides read TGCGCCAGCAGCTCAGGTCGGAACAGGGGCACATCCACTGAAGCTTTCTTT.